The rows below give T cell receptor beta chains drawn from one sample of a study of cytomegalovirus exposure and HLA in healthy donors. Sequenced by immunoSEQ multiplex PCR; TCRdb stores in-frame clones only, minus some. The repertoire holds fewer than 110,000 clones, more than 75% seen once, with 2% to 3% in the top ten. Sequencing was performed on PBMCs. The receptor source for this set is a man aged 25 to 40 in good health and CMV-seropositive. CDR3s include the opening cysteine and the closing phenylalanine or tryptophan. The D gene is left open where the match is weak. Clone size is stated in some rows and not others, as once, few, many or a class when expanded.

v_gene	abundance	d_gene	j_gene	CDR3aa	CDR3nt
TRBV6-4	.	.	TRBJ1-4	CASSEQGATNEKLFF	TGTGCCAGCAGTGAACAGGGTGCAACTAATGAAAAACTGTTTTTT
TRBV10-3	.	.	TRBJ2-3	CAISDQDRWTDTQYF	TGTGCCATCAGTGACCAGGACAGATGGACAGATACGCAGTATTTT
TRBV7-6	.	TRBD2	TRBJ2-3	CASSLRLAGGGSTDTQYF	TGTGCCAGCAGCTTAAGACTAGCGGGGGGGGGTAGCACAGATACGCAGTATTTT
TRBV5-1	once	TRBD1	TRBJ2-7	CASSLGQAISYEQYF	TGCGCCAGCAGCCTAGGACAGGCGATCTCCTACGAGCAGTACTTC
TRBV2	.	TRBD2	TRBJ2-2	CASRTGTSGASLSGELFF	TGTGCCAGCAGAACCGGGACTAGCGGGGCATCGCTTAGCGGGGAGCTGTTTTTT
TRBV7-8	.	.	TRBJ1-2	CASSPRGGLEGYTF	TGTGCCAGCAGCCCAAGGGGGGGGCTCGAGGGCTACACCTTC
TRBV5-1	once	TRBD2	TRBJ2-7	CASSLASGRYEQYF	TGCGCCAGCAGCTTGGCTAGCGGCCGCTACGAGCAGTACTTC
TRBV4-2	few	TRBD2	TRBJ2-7	CASSQSRSSGGIVYEQYF	TGTGCCAGCAGCCAATCCCGTAGTAGCGGGGGAATCGTCTACGAGCAGTACTTC
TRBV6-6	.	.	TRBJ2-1	CASSYSGPAEQFF	TGTGCCAGCAGTTACTCTGGGCCAGCAGAGCAGTTCTTC
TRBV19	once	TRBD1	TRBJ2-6	CASRTGTGYSGANVLTF	TGTGCCAGTAGAACCGGGACAGGATACTCTGGGGCCAACGTCCTGACTTTC
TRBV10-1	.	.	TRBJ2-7	CASSGAGSFEQYF	TGCGCCAGCAGTGGGGCAGGATCGTTCGAGCAGTACTTC
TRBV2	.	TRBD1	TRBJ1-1	CASSVRLGTGNTEAFF	TGTGCCAGCAGCGTTAGACTCGGGACAGGGAACACTGAAGCTTTCTTT
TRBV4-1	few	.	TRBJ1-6	CASSLAPGVDNSPLHF	TGCGCCAGCAGCCTAGCCCCGGGAGTGGATAATTCACCCCTCCACTTT
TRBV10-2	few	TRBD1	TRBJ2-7	CASSPGTGSGNYEQYF	TGCGCCAGCAGTCCCGGGACAGGGTCGGGGAACTACGAGCAGTACTTC
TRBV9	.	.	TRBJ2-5	CASSVAGDGETQYF	TGTGCCAGCAGCGTAGCGGGGGACGGGGAGACCCAGTACTTC
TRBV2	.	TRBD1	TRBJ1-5	CASSLGQSVNQPQHF	TGTGCCAGCAGTTTGGGACAGAGCGTCAATCAGCCCCAGCATTTT
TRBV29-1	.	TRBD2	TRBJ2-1	CSVEPASGGANEQFF	TGCAGCGTTGAACCCGCAAGCGGGGGGGCAAATGAGCAGTTCTTC
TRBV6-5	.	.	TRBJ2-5	CASRVGQGPLPQYF	TGTGCCAGCAGGGTCGGGCAGGGCCCCTTGCCCCAGTACTTC
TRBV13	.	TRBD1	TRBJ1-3	CASSTSGGWYGNTIYF	TGTGCCAGCAGCACCTCAGGGGGTTGGTATGGAAACACCATATATTTT
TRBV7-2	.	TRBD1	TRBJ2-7	CASSGQGQGLRTYEQYF	TGTGCCAGCAGCGGGCAAGGACAGGGTTTAAGGACCTACGAGCAGTACTTC
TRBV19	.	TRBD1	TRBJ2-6	CASSTGQGARGANGLTF	TGTGCCAGTAGTACGGGACAGGGGGCGCGAGGGGCCAACGGCCTGACTTTC
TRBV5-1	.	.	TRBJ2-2	CASNPGTGELFF	TGCGCCAGCAACCCAGGTACCGGGGAGCTGTTTTTT
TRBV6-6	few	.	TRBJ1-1	CASSFGTQGGNTEAFF	TGTGCCAGCAGTTTCGGGACTCAGGGAGGGAACACTGAAGCTTTCTTT
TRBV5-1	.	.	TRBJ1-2	CASSQTSLGYTF	TGCGCCAGCAGTCAAACTTCCCTGGGCTACACCTTC
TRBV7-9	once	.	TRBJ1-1	CASSPRGNTEAFF	TGTGCCAGCAGTCCCAGGGGGAACACTGAAGCTTTCTTT
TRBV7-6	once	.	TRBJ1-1	CASRRGEGRGTEAFF	TGTGCCAGCAGGCGGGGGGAGGGGAGAGGGACTGAAGCTTTCTTT
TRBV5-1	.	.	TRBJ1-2	CASWSSGEGGYTF	TGCGCCAGTTGGAGCTCTGGCGAGGGTGGCTACACCTTC
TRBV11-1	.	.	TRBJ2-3	CASVGAAGADTQYF	TGTGCCAGCGTCGGGGCTGCAGGGGCAGATACGCAGTATTTT
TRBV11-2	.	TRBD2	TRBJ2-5	CASSLAHIAGGPGTQYF	TGTGCCAGCAGCTTGGCTCACATAGCGGGGGGTCCGGGGACCCAGTACTTC
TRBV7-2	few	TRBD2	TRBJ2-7	CASSFDPAGGGEQYF	TGTGCCAGCAGCTTTGACCCAGCGGGGGGCGGCGAGCAGTACTTC
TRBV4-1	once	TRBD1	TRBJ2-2	CASSRDRPGELFF	TGCGCCAGCAGCCGGGACAGACCCGGGGAGCTGTTTTTT
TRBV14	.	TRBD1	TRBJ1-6	CASSQATGGRSPLHF	TGTGCCAGCAGCCAAGCGACAGGGGGCAGATCGCCCCTCCACTTT
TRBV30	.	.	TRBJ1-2	CAWTPTGNYGYTF	TGTGCCTGGACCCCGACAGGAAACTATGGCTACACCTTC
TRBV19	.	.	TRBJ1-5	CASSPSPGSHQPQHF	TGTGCCAGTAGTCCGAGCCCAGGATCCCATCAGCCCCAGCATTTT
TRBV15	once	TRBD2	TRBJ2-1	CATSRGDYQTRNEQFF	TGTGCCACCAGCAGAGGGGACTATCAAACTCGCAATGAGCAGTTCTTC